Described below is a single TCR beta chain sequence and its context. A single base separates this from a much larger clone, so it may be a read error. This specimen belongs to a study of molecular identifiers for immune sequencing clone quantification. With 6 bases removed from V and 6 bases from J, the gap between germline ends came to 18 bases. The CDR3 sequence is 15 residues long. TCRdb independently ran MiXCR on the PCR reads; one entry per CDR3 protein. There are 300,000 to 350,000 distinct CDR3 sequences in the sample; over 20% occur only once, and 0.75% to 0.85% lies in the top ten. V and J are TRBV12-3 or TRBV12-4 and TRBJ1-5; D is possibly TRBD1 (6 bases). The sample comprised naive CD8+ T cells from blood, with Jurkat cell RNA spiked in. Subset reported: FACS-sorted CD8+CD4-CCR7+CD45RA+ naive T cells. This sequence originates from a human donor in good health. Some libraries in this study had Jurkat cell RNA spiked in. CDR3 loop: CASRSGTRRAQPQHF. CDR3 bases: TGTGCCAGCAGGTCCGGGACAAGGAGGGCTCAGCCCCAGCATTTT.